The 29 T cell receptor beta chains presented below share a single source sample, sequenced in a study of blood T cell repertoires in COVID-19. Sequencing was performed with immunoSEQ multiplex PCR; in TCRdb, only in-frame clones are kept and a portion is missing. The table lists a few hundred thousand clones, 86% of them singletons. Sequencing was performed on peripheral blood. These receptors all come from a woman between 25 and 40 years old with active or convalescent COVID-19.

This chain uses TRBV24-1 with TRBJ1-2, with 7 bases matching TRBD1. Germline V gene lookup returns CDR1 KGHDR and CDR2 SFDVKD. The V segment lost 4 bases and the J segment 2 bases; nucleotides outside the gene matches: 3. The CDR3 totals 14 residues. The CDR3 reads CATSERTGNYGYTF. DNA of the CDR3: TGTGCCACCAGTGAGAGGACAGGCAACTATGGCTACACCTTC.

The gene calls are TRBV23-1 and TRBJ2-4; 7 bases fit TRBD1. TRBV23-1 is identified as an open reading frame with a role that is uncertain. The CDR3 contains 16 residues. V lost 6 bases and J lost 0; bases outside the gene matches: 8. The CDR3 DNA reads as TGCGCCAGCAGCCTCGGGACAGAACTAGCCAAAAACATTCAGTACTTC. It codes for CASSLGTELAKNIQYF.

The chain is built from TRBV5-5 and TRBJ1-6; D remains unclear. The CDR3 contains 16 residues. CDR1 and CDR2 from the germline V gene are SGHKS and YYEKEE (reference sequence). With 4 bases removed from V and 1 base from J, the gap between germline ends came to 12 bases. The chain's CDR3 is CASSPWQASYNSPLHF. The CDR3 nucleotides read TGTGCCAGCAGCCCCTGGCAGGCGTCCTATAATTCACCCCTCCACTTT.

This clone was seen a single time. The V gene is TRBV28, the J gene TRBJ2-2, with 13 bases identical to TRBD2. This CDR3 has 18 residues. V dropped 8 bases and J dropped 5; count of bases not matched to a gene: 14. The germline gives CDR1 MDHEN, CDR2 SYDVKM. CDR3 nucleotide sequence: TGTGCCAGCCGCCCCCGGAAGGGGACTAGCGGGGTGACCGGGGAGCTGTTTTTT. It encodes CASRPRKGTSGVTGELFF. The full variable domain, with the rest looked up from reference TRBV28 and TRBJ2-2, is DVKVTQSSRYLVKRTGEKVFLECVQDMDHENMFWYRQDPGLGLRLIYFSYDVKMKEKGDIPEGYSVSREKKERFSLILESASTNQTSMYLCASRPRKGTSGVTGELFFGEGSRLTVL.

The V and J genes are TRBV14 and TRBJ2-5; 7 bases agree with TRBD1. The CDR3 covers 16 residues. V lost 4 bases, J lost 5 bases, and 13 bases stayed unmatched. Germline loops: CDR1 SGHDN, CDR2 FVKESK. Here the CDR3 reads CASSLRRGSAQETQYF. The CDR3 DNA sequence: TGTGCCAGCAGCCTACGCAGGGGGTCAGCTCAGGAGACCCAGTACTTC.

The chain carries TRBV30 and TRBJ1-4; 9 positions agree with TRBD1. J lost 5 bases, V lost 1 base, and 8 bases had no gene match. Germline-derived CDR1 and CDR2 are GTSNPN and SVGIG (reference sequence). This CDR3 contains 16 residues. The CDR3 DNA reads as TGTGCCTGGAGTGCGGGACAGGGTCTAGGAAATGAAAAACTGTTTTTT. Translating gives CAWSAGQGLGNEKLFF.

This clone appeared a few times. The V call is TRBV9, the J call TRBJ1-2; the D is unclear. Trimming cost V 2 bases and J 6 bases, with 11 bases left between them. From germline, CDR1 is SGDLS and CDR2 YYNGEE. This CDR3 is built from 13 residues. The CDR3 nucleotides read TGTGCCAGCAGCGTCGGCGGCCGCCATGGCTACACCTTC. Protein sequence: CASSVGGRHGYTF.

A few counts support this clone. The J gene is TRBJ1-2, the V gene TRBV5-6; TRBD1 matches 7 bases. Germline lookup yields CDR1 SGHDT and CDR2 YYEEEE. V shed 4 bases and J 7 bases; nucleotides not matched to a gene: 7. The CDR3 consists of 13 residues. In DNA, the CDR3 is TGTGCCAGCAGCGATACAGGGGTTAGTGGCTACACCTTC. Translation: CASSDTGVSGYTF.

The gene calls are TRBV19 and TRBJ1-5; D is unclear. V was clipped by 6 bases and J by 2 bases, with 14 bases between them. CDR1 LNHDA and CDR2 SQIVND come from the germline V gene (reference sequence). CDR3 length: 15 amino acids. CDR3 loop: CASRPAFMGNQPQHF. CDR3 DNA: TGTGCCAGTAGGCCAGCGTTTATGGGCAATCAGCCCCAGCATTTT. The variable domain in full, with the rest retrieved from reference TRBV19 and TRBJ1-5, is DGGITQSPKYLFRKEGQNVTLSCEQNLNHDAMYWYRQDPGQGLRLIYYSQIVNDFQKGDIAEGYSVSREKKESFPLTVTSAQKNPTAFYLCASRPAFMGNQPQHFGDGTRLSIL.

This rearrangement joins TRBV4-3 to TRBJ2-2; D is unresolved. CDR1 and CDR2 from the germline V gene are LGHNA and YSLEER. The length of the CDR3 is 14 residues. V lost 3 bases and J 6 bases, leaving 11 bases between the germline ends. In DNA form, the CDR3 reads TGCGCCAGCAGCCACCGACATCTTGCCGGGGAGCTGTTTTTT. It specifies CASSHRHLAGELFF.

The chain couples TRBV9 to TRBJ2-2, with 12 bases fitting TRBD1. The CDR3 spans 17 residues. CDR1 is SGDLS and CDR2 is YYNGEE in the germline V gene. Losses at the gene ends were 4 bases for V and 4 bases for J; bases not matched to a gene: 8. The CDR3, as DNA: TGTGCCAGCAGCTTCCAGACGGGACAGGGGGCCACCGGGGAGCTGTTTTTT. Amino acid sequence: CASSFQTGQGATGELFF.

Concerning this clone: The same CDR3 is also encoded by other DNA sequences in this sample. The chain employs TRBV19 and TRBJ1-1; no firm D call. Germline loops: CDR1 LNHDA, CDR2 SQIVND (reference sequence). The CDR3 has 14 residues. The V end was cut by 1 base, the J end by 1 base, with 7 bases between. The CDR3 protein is CASSIGPGNTEAFF. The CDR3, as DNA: TGTGCCAGTAGTATAGGGCCGGGGAACACTGAAGCTTTCTTT.

CDR3 in amino acids: CASSPGQQINSPLHF. The CDR3 DNA follows: TGTGCCAGCTCACCGGGACAGCAAATTAATTCACCCCTCCACTTT. The chain recombines TRBV18 with TRBJ1-6, with 7 bases aligning to TRBD1. The CDR3 extends over 15 amino acids. V lost 3 bases, J lost 6 bases, and 5 bases stayed unmatched. Germline V gene sequence: CDR1 KGHSH, CDR2 LQKENI.

Here the CDR3 DNA reads TGTGCCAGCAGCCCATCCGGACAGGGGAACACCATATATTTT. Translating it yields CASSPSGQGNTIYF. The chain carries TRBV7-9 and TRBJ1-3, with 9 nucleotides matching TRBD1. Losses at the gene ends were 5 bases for V and 7 bases for J; bases not matched to a gene: 6. Per germline, CDR1 SEHNR and CDR2 FQNEAQ (reference sequence). The CDR3 contains 14 residues.

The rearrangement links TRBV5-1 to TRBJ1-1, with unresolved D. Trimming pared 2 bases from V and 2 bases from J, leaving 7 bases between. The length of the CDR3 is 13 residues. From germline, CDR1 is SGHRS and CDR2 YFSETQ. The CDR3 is CASSFRANTEAFF. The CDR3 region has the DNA TGCGCCAGCAGCTTTAGAGCCAACACTGAAGCTTTCTTT.

CDR3 coding DNA: TGTGCCAGCAGTGACACGCGTTCGGGGGCCAACGTCCTGACTTTC. Translated: CASSDTRSGANVLTF. V is TRBV6-4 and J is TRBJ2-6; no reliable D call. The germline V gene encodes CDR1 MRHNA and CDR2 SNTAGT. Between the trimmed V and J ends, which lost 2 bases and 4 bases, there was a span of 9 bases. The CDR3 spans 15 residues.

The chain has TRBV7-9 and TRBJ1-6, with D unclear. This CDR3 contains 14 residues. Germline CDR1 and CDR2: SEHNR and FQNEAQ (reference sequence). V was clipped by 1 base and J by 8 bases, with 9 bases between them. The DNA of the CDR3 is TGTGCCAGCAGCTTAGATCTGGCGGATTCACCCCTCCACTTT. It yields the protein CASSLDLADSPLHF.

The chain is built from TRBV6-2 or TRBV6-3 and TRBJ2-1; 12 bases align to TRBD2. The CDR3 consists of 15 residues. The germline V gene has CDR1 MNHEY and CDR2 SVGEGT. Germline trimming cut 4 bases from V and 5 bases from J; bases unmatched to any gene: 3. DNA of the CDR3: TGTGCCAGCAGTTCTAGCGGGGGGGTTAACAATGAGCAGTTCTTC. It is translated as CASSSSGGVNNEQFF.

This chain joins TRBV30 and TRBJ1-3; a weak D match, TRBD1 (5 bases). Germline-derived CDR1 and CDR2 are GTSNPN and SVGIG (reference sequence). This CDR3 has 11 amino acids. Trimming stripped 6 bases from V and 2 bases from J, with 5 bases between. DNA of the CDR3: TGTGCCTGCAGGGCTGGAAACACCATATATTTT. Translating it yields CACRAGNTIYF.

CDR3 protein: CASSFAGVGTEAFF. The CDR3 coding sequence is TGTGCCAGCAGTTTTGCGGGGGTAGGAACTGAAGCTTTCTTT. The gene calls are TRBV27 and TRBJ1-1; possibly TRBD1 for D (5 bases). V shed 3 bases and J shed 5 bases, with 13 bases lying between them. This CDR3 contains 14 residues. Per the germline V gene, CDR1 is MNHEY and CDR2 is SMNVEV (reference sequence).

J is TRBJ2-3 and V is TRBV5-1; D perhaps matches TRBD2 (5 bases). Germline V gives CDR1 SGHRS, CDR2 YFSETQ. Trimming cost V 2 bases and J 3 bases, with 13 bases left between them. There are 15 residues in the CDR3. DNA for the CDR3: TGCGCCAGCAGCTTTGCGGGTTCTGGTACAGATACGCAGTATTTT. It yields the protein CASSFAGSGTDTQYF.

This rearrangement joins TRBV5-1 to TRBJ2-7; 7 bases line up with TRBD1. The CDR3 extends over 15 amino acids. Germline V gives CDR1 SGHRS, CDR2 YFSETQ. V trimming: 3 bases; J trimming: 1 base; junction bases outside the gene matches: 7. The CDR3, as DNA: TGCGCCAGCAGCTCCGGGACAGTGATGTCCTACGAGCAGTACTTC. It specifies CASSSGTVMSYEQYF.

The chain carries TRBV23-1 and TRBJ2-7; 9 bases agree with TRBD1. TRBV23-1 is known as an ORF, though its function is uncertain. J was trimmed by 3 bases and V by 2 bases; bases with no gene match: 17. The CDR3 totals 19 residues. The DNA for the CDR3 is TGCGCCAGCAGTCAACGGCACCCCCTAAACAGGGGGCTCTTCTACGAGCAGTACTTC. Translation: CASSQRHPLNRGLFYEQYF.

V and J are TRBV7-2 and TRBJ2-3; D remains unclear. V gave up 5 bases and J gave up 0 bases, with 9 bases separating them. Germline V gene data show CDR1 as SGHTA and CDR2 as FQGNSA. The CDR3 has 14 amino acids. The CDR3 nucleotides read TGTGCCAGCAGCGAACGACATAGCACAGATACGCAGTATTTT. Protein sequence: CASSERHSTDTQYF.

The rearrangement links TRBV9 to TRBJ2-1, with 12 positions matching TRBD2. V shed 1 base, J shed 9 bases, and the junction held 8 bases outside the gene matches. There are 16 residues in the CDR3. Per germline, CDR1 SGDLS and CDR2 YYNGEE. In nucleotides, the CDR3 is TGTGCCAGCAGCGTATCGGGGACTAGCGGGCTACTTGAGCAGTTCTTC. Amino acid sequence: CASSVSGTSGLLEQFF.

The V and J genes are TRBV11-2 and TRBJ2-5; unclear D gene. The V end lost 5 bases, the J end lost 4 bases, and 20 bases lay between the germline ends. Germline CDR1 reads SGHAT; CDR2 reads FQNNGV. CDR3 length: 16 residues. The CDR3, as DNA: TGTGCCAGCAGCCAAATGGGCAGTTTATTCGGAGAGACCCAGTACTTC. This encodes CASSQMGSLFGETQYF.

CDR3 protein: CAWSLGTPNSPLHF. CDR3 sequence (DNA): TGTGCCTGGAGCTTGGGGACACCTAATTCACCCCTCCACTTT. The V call is TRBV30, the J call TRBJ1-6; possible D gene TRBD1, 6 bases. The CDR3 totals 14 residues. Between the trimmed V and J ends, which lost 3 bases and 6 bases, there was a span of 12 bases. Germline CDR1 reads GTSNPN; CDR2 reads SVGIG (reference sequence).

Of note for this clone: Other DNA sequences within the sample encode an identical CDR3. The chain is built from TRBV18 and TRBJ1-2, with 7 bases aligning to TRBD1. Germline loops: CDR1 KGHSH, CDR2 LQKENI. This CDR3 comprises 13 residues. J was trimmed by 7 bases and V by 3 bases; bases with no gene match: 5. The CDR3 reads CASSPDRGLGYTF. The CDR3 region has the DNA TGTGCCAGCTCACCTGATAGGGGGCTTGGCTACACCTTC.

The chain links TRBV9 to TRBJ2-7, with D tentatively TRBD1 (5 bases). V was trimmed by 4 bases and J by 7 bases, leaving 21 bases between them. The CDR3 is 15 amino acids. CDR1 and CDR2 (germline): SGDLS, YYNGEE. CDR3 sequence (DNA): TGTGCCAGCAGCTCCCCGACAGATACCTACGGGGAGCAGTACTTC. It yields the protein CASSSPTDTYGEQYF.